Given below is one TCR beta chain in context. The CDR3 is 17 residues long. Per the germline V gene, CDR1 is SNHLY and CDR2 is FYNNEI. After removal of 3 bases from V and 0 bases from J, the junction contained 8 bases not matched to a gene. The data belong to a study of cytomegalovirus exposure and HLA in healthy donors. The primer mix had 60 Vbeta and 13 Jbeta primers. TCRdb's table, derived via immunoSEQ multiplex PCR, lists solely in-frame clones and lacks some. The sample holds about 200,000 clones, 65% to 85% seen once. The receptor's source is a woman under 40 in good health and CMV-seronegative. Sequences were obtained from PBMCs. The rearrangement links TRBV2 to TRBJ1-2, with 9 bases lining up with TRBD1. The CDR3 nucleotides read TGTGCCAGCAGTGAGTTGAACAGGGGGCACGCTAACTATGGCTACACCTTC. As protein: CASSELNRGHANYGYTF.